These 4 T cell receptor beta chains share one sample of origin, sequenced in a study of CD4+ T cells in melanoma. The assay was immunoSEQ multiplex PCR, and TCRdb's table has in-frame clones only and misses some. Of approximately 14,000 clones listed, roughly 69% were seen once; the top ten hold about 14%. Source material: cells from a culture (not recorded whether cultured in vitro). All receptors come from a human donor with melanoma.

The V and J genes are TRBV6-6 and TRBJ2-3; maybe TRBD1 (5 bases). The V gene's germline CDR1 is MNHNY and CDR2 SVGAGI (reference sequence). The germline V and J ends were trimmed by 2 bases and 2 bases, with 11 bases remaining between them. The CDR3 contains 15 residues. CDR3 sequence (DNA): TGTGCCAGCAGTTACACCGGACAATCCACAGATACGCAGTATTTT. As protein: CASSYTGQSTDTQYF.

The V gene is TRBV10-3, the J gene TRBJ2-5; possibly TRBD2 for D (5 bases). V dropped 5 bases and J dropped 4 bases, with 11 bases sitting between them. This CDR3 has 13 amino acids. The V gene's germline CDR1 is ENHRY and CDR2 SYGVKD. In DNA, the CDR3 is TGTGCCATCAGTTCGACCCGGGGAGAGACCCAGTACTTC. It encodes CAISSTRGETQYF.

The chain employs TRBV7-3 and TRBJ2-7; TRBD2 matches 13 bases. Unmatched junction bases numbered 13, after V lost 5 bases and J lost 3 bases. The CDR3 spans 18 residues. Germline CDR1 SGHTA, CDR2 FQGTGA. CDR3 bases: TGTGCCAGCAGCCTCAAGGGCACTAGCGGGGGGGCAGTCTACGAGCAGTACTTC. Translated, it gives CASSLKGTSGGAVYEQYF.

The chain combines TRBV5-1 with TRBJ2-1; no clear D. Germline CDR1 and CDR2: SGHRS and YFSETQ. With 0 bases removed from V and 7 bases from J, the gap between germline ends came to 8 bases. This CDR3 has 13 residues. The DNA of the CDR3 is TGCGCCAGCAGCTTGGCCTGGCAAAATGAGCAGTTCTTC. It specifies CASSLAWQNEQFF. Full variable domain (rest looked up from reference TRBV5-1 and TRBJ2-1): KAGVTQTPRYLIKTRGQQVTLSCSPISGHRSVSWYQQTPGQGLQFLFEYFSETQRNKGNFPGRFSGRQFSNSRSEMNVSTLELGDSALYLCASSLAWQNEQFFGPGTRLTVL.